This TCR beta chain is from a study of TIL therapy for anti-PD-1-resistant metastatic lung cancer. This clone appeared once. Specified time point: pre-treatment sample, taken before nivolumab and TIL therapy. Unmatched junction bases numbered 2, after V lost 0 bases and J lost 1 base. The CDR3 consists of 15 residues. CDR1 SGHNT and CDR2 YYREEE come from the germline V gene (reference sequence). This was the immunoSEQ v3 assay. TCRdb's copy holds only in-frame clones and misses some; the assay was immunoSEQ multiplex PCR. The sample contains 30,000 or so clones, around two thirds of which appear only once.

The chain employs TRBV5-4 and TRBJ1-1, with 8 bases lining up with TRBD1. The starting material was blood, obtained at baseline. The sequence came from a woman between 30 and 80 years old with non-small cell lung cancer. Here the CDR3 DNA reads TGTGCCAGCAGCTTGGCCGGGACAGGGAACACTGAAGCTTTCTTT. It specifies CASSLAGTGNTEAFF. Supplemented by reference TRBV5-4 and TRBJ1-1, the full variable domain reads ETGVTQSPTHLIKTRGQQVTLRCSSQSGHNTVSWYQQALGQGPQFIFQYYREEENGRGNFPPRFSGLQFPNYSSELNVNALELDDSALYLCASSLAGTGNTEAFFGQGTRLTVV.